This paragraph covers one T cell receptor beta chain sequence. Its antigen is unidentified. Treatment of patients with chemo-refractory metastatic non-small-cell lung cancer consisted of focal radiation plus CTLA-4 blockade with ipilimumab. The data derive from a study of radiotherapy plus CTLA-4 blockade in lung cancer. At the level of the study: Objective responses emerged in under 20% of patients, and 25% to 40% attained disease control.

General study results and limits: There was expansion of tumor-derived TCR clones in blood after radiotherapy plus ipilimumab. Among reported predictors of response, early blood T cell clone dynamics with interferon-beta performed best.

Germline values: CDR1 LGHNA, CDR2 YNFKEQ. The CDR3 covers 14 residues. V lost 4 bases, J lost 4 bases, and 14 bases lay in between. TCRdb's copy holds only in-frame clones and misses some; the assay was immunoSEQ multiplex PCR. The table lists 20,000 to 25,000 clones, around 72% of them singletons, with roughly 3.5% in the top ten. The material was peripheral blood, obtained from a patient treated with radiotherapy plus ipilimumab. The chain combines TRBV4-2 with TRBJ2-7, with D tentatively TRBD2 (5 bases). The clonotype was recovered from a human donor with non-small cell lung cancer who had stable disease on radiotherapy plus ipilimumab. The CDR3 is CASSPTGTKYEQYF. CDR3 sequence (DNA): TGTGCCAGCAGCCCCACGGGAACTAAGTACGAGCAGTACTTC.